This T cell receptor (beta chain) appears in the sequencing data of a study of cytomegalovirus exposure and HLA in healthy donors. The PCR contained 60 Vbeta and 13 Jbeta primers. The data were produced by immunoSEQ multiplex PCR, yet TCRdb's version contains in-frame clones alone and is incomplete. The sample records over 150,000 clones, approximately 80% being singletons. Study-wide points: Later analysis associated a missense DCLRE1C variant with TCR beta V- and J-gene trimming.

The CDR3 extends over 15 amino acids. The ends lost 5 bases at V and 9 bases at J; junction bases unmatched: 9. CDR1 and CDR2 from the germline V gene are MNHNS and SASEGT. Each donor's status was that of a healthy bone marrow donor. Remarks on this clone: No antigen is known for it.

The chain combines TRBV6-1 with TRBJ2-1; 11 bases are a match to TRBD2. This clonotype originated in a woman in her forties or fifties in good health and CMV-seronegative. The specimen was PBMCs. This chain's CDR3 is CASSNLAGGTGEQFF. The CDR3 DNA reads as TGTGCCAGCAGTAACTTAGCGGGGGGGACGGGTGAGCAGTTCTTC.